This TCR beta chain originates from a study of blood T cell repertoires in COVID-19. Study in general: Some COVID-19 samples were acute and others convalescent; all came from the United States, Italy and Spain.

Germline-derived CDR1 and CDR2 are GTSNPN and SVGIG (reference sequence). CDR3 length equals 13 residues. Trimming removed 6 bases from V and 9 bases from J; junction bases left unmatched: 6. In the source study's methods: Estimated nucleated cell counts came from reference gene primer amplification. Clones were read by immunoSEQ multiplex PCR, and TCRdb kept only the in-frame ones, dropping some. V and J calls and clone size come straight from that table; D and trimming were deduced from the DNA. Here the sample spans 60,000 to 65,000 clones, about 76% being singletons. The sample comprised peripheral blood. The chain combines TRBV30 with TRBJ1-6; 9 positions match TRBD1. The sequence was collected from a human donor in a cohort sampled during active COVID-19. The CDR3 loop is CACRGQGISPLHF. The CDR3 coding sequence is TGTGCCTGCCGGGGACAGGGTATTTCACCCCTCCACTTT.